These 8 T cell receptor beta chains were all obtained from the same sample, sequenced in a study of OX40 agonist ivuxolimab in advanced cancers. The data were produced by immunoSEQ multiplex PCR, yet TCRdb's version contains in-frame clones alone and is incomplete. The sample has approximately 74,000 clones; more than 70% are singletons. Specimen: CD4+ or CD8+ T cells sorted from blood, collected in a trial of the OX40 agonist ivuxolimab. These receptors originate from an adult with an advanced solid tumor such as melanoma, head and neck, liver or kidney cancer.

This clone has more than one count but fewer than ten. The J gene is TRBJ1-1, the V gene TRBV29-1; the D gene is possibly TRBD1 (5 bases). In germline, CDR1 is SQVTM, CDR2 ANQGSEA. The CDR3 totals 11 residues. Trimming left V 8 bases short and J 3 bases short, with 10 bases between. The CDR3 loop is CSIQEHTEAFF. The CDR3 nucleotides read TGCAGCATACAGGAGCACACTGAAGCTTTCTTT.

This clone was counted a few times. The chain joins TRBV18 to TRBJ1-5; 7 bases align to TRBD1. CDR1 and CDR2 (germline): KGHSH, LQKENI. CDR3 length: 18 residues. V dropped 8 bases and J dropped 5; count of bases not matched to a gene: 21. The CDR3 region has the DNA TGTGCCAGCCCTTCAGGGGGGAGGATTGGCACAAGGGATCAGCCCCAGCATTTT. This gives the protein CASPSGGRIGTRDQPQHF.

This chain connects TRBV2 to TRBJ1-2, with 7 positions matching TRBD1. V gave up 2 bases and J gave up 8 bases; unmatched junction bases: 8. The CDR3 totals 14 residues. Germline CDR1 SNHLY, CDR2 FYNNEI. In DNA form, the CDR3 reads TGTGCCAGCAGTGAATCCCCAGGGGGACGGGGCTACACCTTC. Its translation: CASSESPGGRGYTF.

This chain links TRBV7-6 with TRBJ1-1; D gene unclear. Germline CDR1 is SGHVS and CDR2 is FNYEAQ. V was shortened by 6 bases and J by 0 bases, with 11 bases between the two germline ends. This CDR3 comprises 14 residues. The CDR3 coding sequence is TGTGCCAGCAGACCCCAGGAATTGAACACTGAAGCTTTCTTT. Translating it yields CASRPQELNTEAFF. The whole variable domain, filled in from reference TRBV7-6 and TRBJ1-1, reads GAGVSQSPRYKVTKRGQDVALRCDPISGHVSLYWYRQALGQGPEFLTYFNYEAQQDKSGLPNDRFSAERPEGSISTLTIQRTEQRDSAMYRCASRPQELNTEAFFGQGTRLTVV.

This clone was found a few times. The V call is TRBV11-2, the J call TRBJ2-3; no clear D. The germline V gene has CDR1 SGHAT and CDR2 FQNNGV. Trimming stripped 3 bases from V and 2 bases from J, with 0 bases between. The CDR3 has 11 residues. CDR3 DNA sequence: TGTGCCAGCAGCTTCACAGATACGCAGTATTTT. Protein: CASSFTDTQYF.

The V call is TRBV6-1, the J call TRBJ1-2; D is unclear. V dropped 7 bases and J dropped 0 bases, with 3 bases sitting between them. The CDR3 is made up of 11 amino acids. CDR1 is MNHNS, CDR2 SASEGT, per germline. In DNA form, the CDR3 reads TGTGCCAGCAATGCTAACTATGGCTACACCTTC. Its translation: CASNANYGYTF.

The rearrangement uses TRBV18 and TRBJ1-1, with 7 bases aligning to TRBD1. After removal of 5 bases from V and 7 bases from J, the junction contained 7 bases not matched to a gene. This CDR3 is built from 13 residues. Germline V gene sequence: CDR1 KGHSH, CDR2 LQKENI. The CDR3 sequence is CASSENRDSEAFF. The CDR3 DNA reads TGTGCCAGCTCAGAAAACCGGGACAGTGAAGCTTTCTTT.

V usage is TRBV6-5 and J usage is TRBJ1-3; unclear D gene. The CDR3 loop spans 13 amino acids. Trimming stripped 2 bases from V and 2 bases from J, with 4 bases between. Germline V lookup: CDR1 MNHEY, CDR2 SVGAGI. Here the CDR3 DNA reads TGTGCCAGCAGTTACGACACTGGAAACACCATATATTTT. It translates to CASSYDTGNTIYF.